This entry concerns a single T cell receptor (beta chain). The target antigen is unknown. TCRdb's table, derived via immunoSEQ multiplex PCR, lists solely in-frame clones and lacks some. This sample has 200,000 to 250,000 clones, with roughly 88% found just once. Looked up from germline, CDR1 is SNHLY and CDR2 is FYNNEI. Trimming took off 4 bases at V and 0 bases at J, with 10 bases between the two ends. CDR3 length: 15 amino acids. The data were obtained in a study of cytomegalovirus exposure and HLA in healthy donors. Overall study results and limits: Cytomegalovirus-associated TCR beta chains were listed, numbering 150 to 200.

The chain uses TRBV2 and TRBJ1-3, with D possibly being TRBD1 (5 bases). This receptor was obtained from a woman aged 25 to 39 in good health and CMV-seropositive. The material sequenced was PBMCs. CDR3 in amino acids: CASSGGGNSGNTIYF. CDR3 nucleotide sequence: TGTGCCAGCAGTGGGGGGGGAAACTCTGGAAACACCATATATTTT.